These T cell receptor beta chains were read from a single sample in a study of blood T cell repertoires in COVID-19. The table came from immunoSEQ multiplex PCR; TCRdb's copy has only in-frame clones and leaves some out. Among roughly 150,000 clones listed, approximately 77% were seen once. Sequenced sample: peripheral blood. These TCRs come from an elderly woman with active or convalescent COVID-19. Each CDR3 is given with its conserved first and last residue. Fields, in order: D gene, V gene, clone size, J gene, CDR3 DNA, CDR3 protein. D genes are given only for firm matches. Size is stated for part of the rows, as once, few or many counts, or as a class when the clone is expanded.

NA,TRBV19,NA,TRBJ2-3,TGTGCCAGTAGTATGGGCAGTACGCCCCCCGCAGATACGCAGTATTTT,CASSMGSTPPADTQYF
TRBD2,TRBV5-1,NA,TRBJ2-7,TGCGCCAGCAGTCGCCCTGGGACTACCGATGCCGAGCAGTACTTC,CASSRPGTTDAEQYF
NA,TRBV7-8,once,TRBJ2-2,TGTGCCAGCAGCTTAGTTTTAGTAACCGGGGAGCTGTTTTTT,CASSLVLVTGELFF
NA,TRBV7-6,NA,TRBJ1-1,TGTGCCAGCAGCCCGCGTCTCGACAGGAACACTGAAGCTTTCTTT,CASSPRLDRNTEAFF
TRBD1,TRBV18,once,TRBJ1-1,TGTGCCAGCTCACCCCACTTCGACAGGGTTGGTGAAGCTTTCTTT,CASSPHFDRVGEAFF
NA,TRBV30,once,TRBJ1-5,TGTGCCTGGAGCAGCGAGAAAAATCAGCCCCAGCATTTT,CAWSSEKNQPQHF
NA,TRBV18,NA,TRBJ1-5,TGTGCCAGCTCACCAGATACCGTTAGGGGACAGCCCCAGCATTTT,CASSPDTVRGQPQHF
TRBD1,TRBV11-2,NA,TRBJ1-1,TGTGCCAGCAGCTTAGAATATCGGGGACAGGGGGCGCGGACTGAAGCTTTCTTT,CASSLEYRGQGARTEAFF
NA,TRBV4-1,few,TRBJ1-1,TGCGCCAGCAGCCAAGACTACAGCCCTCAAGCTTTCTTT,CASSQDYSPQAFF
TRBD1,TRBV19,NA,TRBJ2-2,TGTGCCAGTAGTATAGCCTCCGGGACAGGGGGCGGGGAGCTGTTTTTT,CASSIASGTGGGELFF
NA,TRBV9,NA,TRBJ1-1,TGTGCCAGCAGCCCCAGAATAGATACAGGGTCGGGCACTGAAGCTTTCTTT,CASSPRIDTGSGTEAFF
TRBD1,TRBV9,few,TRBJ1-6,TGTGCCAGCAGCGGGAGTGAGGGGACAGGGCGAAATTCACCCCTCCACTTT,CASSGSEGTGRNSPLHF
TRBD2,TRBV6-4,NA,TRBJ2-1,TGTGCCAGCAGTACGACTAGCGGGGTTCATGAGCAGTTCTTC,CASSTTSGVHEQFF
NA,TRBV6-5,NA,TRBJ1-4,TGTGCCAGCAGCGGCGGCGAAAAACTGTTTTTT,CASSGGEKLFF
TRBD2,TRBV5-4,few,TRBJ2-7,TGTGCCAGCAGCGAAAAAGCGGGATCGGTCCCCTACGAGCAGTACTTC,CASSEKAGSVPYEQYF
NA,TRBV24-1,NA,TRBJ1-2,TGTGCCACCAGTGATCCATCAGGGGACTATGGCTACACCTTC,CATSDPSGDYGYTF
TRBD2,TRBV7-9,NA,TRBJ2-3,TGTGCCAGCAGCACCGGGACTAGACGCACAGATACGCAGTATTTT,CASSTGTRRTDTQYF
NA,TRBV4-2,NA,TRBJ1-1,TGTGCCAGCAGCTTAAGAGCAGAACTCGGGGCTTTCTTT,CASSLRAELGAFF
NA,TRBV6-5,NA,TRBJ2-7,TGTGCCAGCAGTCGACAGGGAGGAGGGGGCCACGAGCAGTACTTC,CASSRQGGGGHEQYF
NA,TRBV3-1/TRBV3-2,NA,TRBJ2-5,TGTGCCAGCAGCCAAGCCCTCTGGTCCGGAGGGCGGGAGACCCAGTACTTC,CASSQALWSGGRETQYF
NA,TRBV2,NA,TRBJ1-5,TGTGCCAGCAGTGAGCTCGGGTCCCAGCATTTT,CASSELGSQHF
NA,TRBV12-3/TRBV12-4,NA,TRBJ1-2,TGTGCCAGCAGTGTACAGACCTATGGCTACACCTTC,CASSVQTYGYTF
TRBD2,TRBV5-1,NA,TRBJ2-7,TGCGCCAGCAGCCCAAGACTAGCGGGAGGTTCCTACGAGCAGTACTTC,CASSPRLAGGSYEQYF
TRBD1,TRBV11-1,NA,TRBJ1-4,TGTGCCAGCAGCCGCGCGGGACAGGGAGATGAAAAACTGTTTTTT,CASSRAGQGDEKLFF
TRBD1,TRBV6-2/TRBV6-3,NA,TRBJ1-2,TGTGCCAGCAGTGGTACAGGGGAGTATGGCTACACCTTC,CASSGTGEYGYTF
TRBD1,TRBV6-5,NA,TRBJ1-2,TGTGCCAGCAGTTCAGCGACAGGGGAAGGCTACACCTTC,CASSSATGEGYTF
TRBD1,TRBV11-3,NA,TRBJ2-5,TGTGCCAGCTCGTATACCGGGACAGGGGTTGTGGAGACCCAGTACTTC,CASSYTGTGVVETQYF
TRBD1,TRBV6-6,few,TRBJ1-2,TGTGCCAGCAGTTCAAGGACAGGGCCTTATGGCTACACCTTC,CASSSRTGPYGYTF
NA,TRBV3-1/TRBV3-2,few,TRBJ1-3,TGTGCCAGCCGGTCTCAGGGTGAGGGAAACACCATATATTTT,CASRSQGEGNTIYF
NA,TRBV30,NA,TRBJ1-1,TGTGCCTGGAGTGTAAGGGAGGGGACTGAAGCTTTCTTT,CAWSVREGTEAFF
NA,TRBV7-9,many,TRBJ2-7,TGTGCCAGCAGCTTGTGGGGGCGCGAGTCGTGGGAGCAGTACTTC,CASSLWGRESWEQYF
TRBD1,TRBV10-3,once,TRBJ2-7,TGTGCCACCCAGACAGGGTCTTACGAGCAGTACTTC,CATQTGSYEQYF
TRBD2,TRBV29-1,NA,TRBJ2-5,TGCAGCGTCCAGACTAGCGGGAGAGGGGAGACCCAGTACTTC,CSVQTSGRGETQYF
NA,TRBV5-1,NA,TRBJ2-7,TGCGCCAGCAGCTTGGCCGGGCAGGACACCTACGAGCAGTACTTC,CASSLAGQDTYEQYF
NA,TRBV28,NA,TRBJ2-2,TGTGCCAGCATCAATCATGGGGTCGGAGGGAACACCGGGGAGCTGTTTTTT,CASINHGVGGNTGELFF
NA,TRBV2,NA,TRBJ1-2,TGTGCCAGCAGTCCGATTCCAGTGGTAGCGTCTTATGGCTACACCTTC,CASSPIPVVASYGYTF
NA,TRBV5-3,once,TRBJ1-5,TGTGCCAGAAGCCTTCCCGGGGGTAGCAATCAGCCCCAGCATTTT,CARSLPGGSNQPQHF
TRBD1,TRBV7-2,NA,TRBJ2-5,TGTGCCAGCAGCTTAGGGACAGGGAGGGAGACCCAGTACTTC,CASSLGTGRETQYF
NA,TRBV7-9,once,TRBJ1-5,TGTGCCAGCAGCTACGGTGTAAATCAGCCCCAGCATTTT,CASSYGVNQPQHF
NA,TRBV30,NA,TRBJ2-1,TGTGCCTGGAGTCAACGACTCCGGGACTGGGAGTTCTTC,CAWSQRLRDWEFF
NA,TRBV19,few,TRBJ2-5,TGTGCCAGTAGTTCAACAGTTATGGAGACCCAGTACTTC,CASSSTVMETQYF
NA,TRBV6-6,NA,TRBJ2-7,TGTGCCAGCAGTTACGGGACTGGTGAGCAGTACTTC,CASSYGTGEQYF
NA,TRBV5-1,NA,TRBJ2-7,TGCGCCAGCAGCGCCGCCGGGGGTTCTAGCTCCTACGAGCAGTACTTC,CASSAAGGSSSYEQYF